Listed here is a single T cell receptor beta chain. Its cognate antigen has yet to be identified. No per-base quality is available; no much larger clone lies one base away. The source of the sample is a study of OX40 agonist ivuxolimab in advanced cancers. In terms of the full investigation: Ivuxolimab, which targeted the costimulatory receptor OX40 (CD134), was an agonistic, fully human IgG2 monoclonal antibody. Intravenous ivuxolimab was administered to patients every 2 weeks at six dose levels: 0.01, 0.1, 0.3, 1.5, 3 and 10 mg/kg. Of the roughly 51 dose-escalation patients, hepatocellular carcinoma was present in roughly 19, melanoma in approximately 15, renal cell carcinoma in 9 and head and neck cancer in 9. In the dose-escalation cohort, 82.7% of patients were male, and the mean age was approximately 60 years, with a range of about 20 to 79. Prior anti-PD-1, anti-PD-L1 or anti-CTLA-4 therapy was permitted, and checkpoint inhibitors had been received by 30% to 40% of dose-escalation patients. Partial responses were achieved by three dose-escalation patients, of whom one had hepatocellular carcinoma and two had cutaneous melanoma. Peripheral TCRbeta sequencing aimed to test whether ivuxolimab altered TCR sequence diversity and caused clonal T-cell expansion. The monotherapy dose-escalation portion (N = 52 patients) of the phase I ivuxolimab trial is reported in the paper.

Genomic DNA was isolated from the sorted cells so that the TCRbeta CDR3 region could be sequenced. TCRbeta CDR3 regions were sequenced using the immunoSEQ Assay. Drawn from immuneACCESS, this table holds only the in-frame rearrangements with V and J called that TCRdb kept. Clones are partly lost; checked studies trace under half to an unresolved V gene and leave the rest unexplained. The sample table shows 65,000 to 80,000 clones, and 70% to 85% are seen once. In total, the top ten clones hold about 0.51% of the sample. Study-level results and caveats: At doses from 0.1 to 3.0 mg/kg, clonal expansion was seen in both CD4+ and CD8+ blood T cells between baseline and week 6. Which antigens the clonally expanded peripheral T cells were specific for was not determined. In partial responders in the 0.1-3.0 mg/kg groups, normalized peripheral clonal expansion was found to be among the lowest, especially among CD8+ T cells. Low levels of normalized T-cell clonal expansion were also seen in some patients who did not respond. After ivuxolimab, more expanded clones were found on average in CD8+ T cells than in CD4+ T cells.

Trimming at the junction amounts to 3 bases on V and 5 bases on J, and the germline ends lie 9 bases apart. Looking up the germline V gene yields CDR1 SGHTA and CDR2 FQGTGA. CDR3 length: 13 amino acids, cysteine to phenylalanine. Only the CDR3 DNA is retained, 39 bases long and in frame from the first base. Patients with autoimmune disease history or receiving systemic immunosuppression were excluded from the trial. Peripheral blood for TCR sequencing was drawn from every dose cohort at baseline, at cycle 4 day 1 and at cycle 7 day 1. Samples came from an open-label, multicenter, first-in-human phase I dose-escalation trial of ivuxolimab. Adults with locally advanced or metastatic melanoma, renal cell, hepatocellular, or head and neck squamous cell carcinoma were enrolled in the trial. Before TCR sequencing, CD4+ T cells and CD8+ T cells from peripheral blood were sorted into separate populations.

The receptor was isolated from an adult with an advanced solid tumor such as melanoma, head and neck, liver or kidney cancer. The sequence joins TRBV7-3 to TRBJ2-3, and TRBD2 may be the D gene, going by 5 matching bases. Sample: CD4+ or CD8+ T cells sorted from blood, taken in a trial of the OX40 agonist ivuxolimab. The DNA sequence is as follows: TGTGCCAGCAGCTTGTCTAGCCAAGATACGCAGTATTTT. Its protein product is CASSLSSQDTQYF.